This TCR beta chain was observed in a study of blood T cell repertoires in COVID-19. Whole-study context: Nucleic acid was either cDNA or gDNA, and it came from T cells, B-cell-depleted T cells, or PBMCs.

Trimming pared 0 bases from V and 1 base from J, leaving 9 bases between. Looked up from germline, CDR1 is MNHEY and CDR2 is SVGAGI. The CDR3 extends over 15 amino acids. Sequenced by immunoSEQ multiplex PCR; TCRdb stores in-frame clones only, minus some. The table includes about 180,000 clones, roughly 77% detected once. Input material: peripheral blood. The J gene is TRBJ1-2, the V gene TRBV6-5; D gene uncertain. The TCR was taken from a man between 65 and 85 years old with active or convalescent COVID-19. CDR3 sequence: CASSYSPTLNYGYTF. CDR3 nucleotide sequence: TGTGCCAGCAGTTACTCGCCGACTCTTAACTATGGCTACACCTTC.